The clone carrying this TCR beta chain was detected only once. This entry belongs to a study of blood T cell repertoires in COVID-19. Study information: The United States, Italy and Spain were the sources of the acute and convalescent COVID-19 samples. Nucleic acid was either cDNA or gDNA, and it came from T cells, B-cell-depleted T cells, or PBMCs.

Measured with immunoSEQ multiplex PCR; TCRdb has only the in-frame clones, and not every one. The repertoire holds a few hundred thousand clones, around 84% seen once, with 3.4% in the top ten. From germline, CDR1 is LGHDT and CDR2 YNNKEL (reference sequence). The CDR3 length is 12 residues. V lost 9 bases to trimming and J lost 3 bases, with 10 bases between them. The chain has TRBV3-1 (or the pseudogene TRBV3-2) and TRBJ2-3; no reliable D call. The sequence came from a woman younger than 30 with acute or convalescent COVID-19. The sample comprised peripheral blood. CDR3 protein: CASLGDTDTQYF. CDR3 DNA: TGTGCCAGTCTAGGTGATACAGATACGCAGTATTTT.